These 10 T cell receptor beta chains originate from one sample sequenced in a study of PD-L1 blockade in urothelial cancer. Generated by immunoSEQ multiplex PCR, the TCRdb table keeps only in-frame clones and is missing some. Found here are about 22,000 clones, approximately 90% of them singletons; the top ten hold around 10%. The sample's time point: peripheral blood 6 weeks after treatment start. The sample in question was PBMCs, obtained around atezolizumab (anti-PD-L1) treatment. Receptors were obtained from a woman in her sixties with urothelial cancer.

This clone occurred a few times. The genes are TRBV2 and TRBJ2-5; D is ambiguous. Trimming took 3 bases from V and 7 from J, leaving 18 bases between them. In germline, CDR1 is SNHLY, CDR2 FYNNEI. CDR3 length equals 15 residues. CDR3 bases: TGTGCCAGCAGTGAGTTAGAGTCTGCAATTGCGACCCAGTACTTC. Its protein is CASSELESAIATQYF.

The chain recombines TRBV19 with TRBJ2-5, with TRBD1 matching 7 bases. Germline assignment: CDR1 LNHDA and CDR2 SQIVND (reference sequence). Trimming removed 3 bases from V and 4 bases from J; junction bases left unmatched: 11. This CDR3 is 16 amino acids long. CDR3 sequence (DNA): TGTGCCAGTAGTATTAAGGGATGGGGACAGAGAGAGACCCAGTACTTC. Protein: CASSIKGWGQRETQYF.

The genes are TRBV7-2 and TRBJ2-1; maybe TRBD2 (5 bases). V lost 5 bases and J lost 5, with 16 bases in between. The CDR3 covers 15 residues. Germline loops: CDR1 SGHTA, CDR2 FQGNSA. CDR3 amino acids: CASSPTMDRDNEQFF. As DNA, the CDR3 is TGTGCCAGCAGCCCGACTATGGACCGCGACAATGAGCAGTTCTTC.

Only a few counts were recorded for this clone. This rearrangement joins TRBV7-9 to TRBJ1-2; D call uncertain. Trimming pared 2 bases from V and 4 bases from J, leaving 23 bases between. Germline V gene sequence: CDR1 SEHNR, CDR2 FQNEAQ (reference sequence). This CDR3 has 18 amino acids. The CDR3 reads CASSLLMARRVVTYGYTF. CDR3 bases: TGTGCCAGCAGCTTATTGATGGCTCGGAGGGTCGTAACCTATGGCTACACCTTC.

V and J are TRBV27 and TRBJ2-6, with 8 bases matching TRBD2. Looked up from germline, CDR1 is MNHEY and CDR2 is SMNVEV (reference sequence). The CDR3 contains 16 residues. Trimming removed 6 bases from V and 4 bases from J; junction bases left unmatched: 8. For the CDR3, the DNA is TGTGCCAGCAGACAAGCGGGGGCACCCGGGGCCAACGTCCTGACTTTC. It translates to CASRQAGAPGANVLTF.

CDR3 loop: CASSLVIGTSGGTSTDTQYF. CDR3 nucleotide sequence: TGTGCCAGCAGCTTAGTTATTGGGACTAGCGGGGGAACTAGCACAGATACGCAGTATTTT. This chain links TRBV7-6 with TRBJ2-3; the match to TRBD2 covers 14 bases. Losses at the gene ends were 1 base for V and 0 bases for J; bases not matched to a gene: 9. The CDR3 extends over 20 amino acids. CDR1 and CDR2 (germline): SGHVS, FNYEAQ. Together with reference TRBV7-6 and TRBJ2-3, the CDR3 gives the full variable domain: GAGVSQSPRYKVTKRGQDVALRCDPISGHVSLYWYRQALGQGPEFLTYFNYEAQQDKSGLPNDRFSAERPEGSISTLTIQRTEQRDSAMYRCASSLVIGTSGGTSTDTQYFGPGTRLTVL.

The CDR3 reads CASRGYGSYEQYF. CDR3 DNA: TGTGCCAGCCGAGGGTACGGTTCCTACGAGCAGTACTTC. The V and J genes are TRBV2 and TRBJ2-7; D may be TRBD2 (5 bases). The CDR3 is made up of 13 amino acids. Germline V gives CDR1 SNHLY, CDR2 FYNNEI. Trimming pared 8 bases from V and 1 base from J, leaving 12 bases between.

The sample holds one count of this clone. This chain links TRBV5-1 with TRBJ1-4; 8 positions match TRBD1. Trimming took 1 base from V and 7 from J; bases not matched to a gene: 6. There are 15 residues in the CDR3. CDR1 SGHRS and CDR2 YFSETQ come from the germline V gene. For the CDR3, the DNA is TGCGCCAGCAGCTTGAGTGACAGGGGAGGTGAAAAACTGTTTTTT. This codes for CASSLSDRGGEKLFF.

The chain uses TRBV27 and TRBJ1-5; 7 bases are shared with TRBD1. V was pared by 4 bases and J by 5 bases, with 14 bases of the junction left unmatched. There are 17 residues in the CDR3. CDR1 and CDR2 (germline): MNHEY, SMNVEV (reference sequence). The CDR3 here is CASSSEGAVRGDQPQHF. The DNA of the CDR3 is TGTGCCAGCAGTTCGGAGGGGGCGGTTCGAGGTGATCAGCCCCAGCATTTT.

The chain combines TRBV19 with TRBJ1-4; perhaps TRBD1 as D (5 bases). The CDR3 consists of 13 residues. V was shortened by 5 bases and J by 8 bases, with 12 bases between the two germline ends. In germline, CDR1 is LNHDA, CDR2 SQIVND (reference sequence). CDR3 protein: CASSWGLEEKLFF. The CDR3 DNA sequence: TGTGCCAGTAGTTGGGGACTCGAAGAAAAACTGTTTTTT.